The next 10 T cell receptor beta chains were all read from a single sample in a study of T-cell reconstitution after alpha-beta-depleted transplantation in children. Preparing the TCRbeta library involved the use of unique molecular identifiers. TCRdb analysed the PCR reads with MiXCR anew, one entry per CDR3 protein. This table holds some 520,000 distinct CDR3 sequences, 30% to 35% found once. Sequencing was performed on PBMCs from the stem cell graft donor, taken from the stem cell graft. Source of these receptors: a human donor who donated a stem cell graft to a child with aplastic anemia.

The CDR3 nucleotides read TGTGCCAGCAGCGCGACGGACAGGGACTACGAGCAGTACTTC. Its protein is CASSATDRDYEQYF. The chain joins TRBV7-2 to TRBJ2-7; 8 bases are shared with TRBD1. Germline assignment: CDR1 SGHTA and CDR2 FQGNSA. The CDR3 has 14 residues. Losses at the gene ends were 5 bases for V and 3 bases for J; bases not matched to a gene: 6.

This clonotype was seen once. The CDR3 here is CASSLGRLAGGNEQFF. CDR3 in DNA: TGTGCCAGCAGCTTAGGTCGACTAGCGGGAGGGAATGAGCAGTTCTTC. The chain couples TRBV7-8 to TRBJ2-1; 14 bases are a match to TRBD2. Germline V gene data show CDR1 as SGHVS and CDR2 as FQNEAQ. The V gene end was trimmed by 1 base and the J gene end by 7 bases; junction bases not matched to a gene: 3. This CDR3 is 16 amino acids long.

This chain uses TRBV7-9 with TRBJ1-2, with 8 bases aligning to TRBD1. Germline lookup yields CDR1 SEHNR and CDR2 FQNEAQ (reference sequence). The V and J ends lost 7 bases and 6 bases, in that order; junction bases with no gene match: 7. This CDR3 spans 13 amino acids. CDR3 region: CASNRETGDGYTF. The CDR3 bases are TGTGCCAGCAACCGAGAGACAGGGGATGGCTACACCTTC.

Only a few counts were recorded for this clonotype. The J gene is TRBJ2-4, the V gene TRBV29-1; the match to TRBD2 covers 9 bases. From germline, CDR1 is SQVTM and CDR2 ANQGSEA. V trimming: 4 bases; J trimming: 0 bases; junction bases outside the gene matches: 4. The CDR3 has 15 residues. CDR3 residues: CSVVASGIAKNIQYF. The CDR3 nucleotides are TGCAGCGTTGTTGCTAGCGGGATAGCCAAAAACATTCAGTACTTC.

CDR3 nucleotide sequence: TGTGCCAGCAGACCGGGGGTTGCGGTAAACGCTTTCTTT. Translated: CASRPGVAVNAFF. The J gene is TRBJ1-1, the V gene TRBV12-3 or TRBV12-4; D possibly corresponds to TRBD1 (5 bases). This CDR3 has 13 amino acids. Trimming pared 6 bases from V and 11 bases from J, leaving 19 bases between.

V gene TRBV20-1 combines with J gene TRBJ1-6, with D possibly matching TRBD1 (6 bases). The germline gives CDR1 DFQATT, CDR2 SNEGSKA (reference sequence). This CDR3 comprises 14 residues. Deletions cut 6 bases from V and 7 bases from J, with 16 bases between. The CDR3 bases are TGCAGTGCCCCGGAGCAGGGGAACAATTCACCCCTCCACTTT. It specifies CSAPEQGNNSPLHF.

The rearrangement joins TRBV6-5 to TRBJ2-3; 8 bases line up with TRBD2. Germline V gene lookup returns CDR1 MNHEY and CDR2 SVGAGI. The CDR3 runs to 18 residues. Trimming took 4 bases from V and 1 from J; bases not matched to a gene: 13. DNA of the CDR3: TGTGCCAGCAGTTTTTCAGCGGGAGTGGATATGGGCACAGATACGCAGTATTTT. This encodes CASSFSAGVDMGTDTQYF.

The chain recombines TRBV4-3 with TRBJ1-1, with 8 bases matching TRBD1. Trimming took 5 bases from V and 4 from J; bases not matched to a gene: 9. CDR3 length equals 15 residues. Looked up from germline, CDR1 is LGHNA and CDR2 is YSLEER. CDR3 sequence reads: CASSSQQGGGTEAFF. CDR3 nucleotides: TGCGCCAGCAGCTCTCAACAGGGGGGAGGCACTGAAGCTTTCTTT.

The chain links TRBV9 to TRBJ2-1, with 8 bases aligning to TRBD2. Germline assignment: CDR1 SGDLS and CDR2 YYNGEE. The CDR3 loop spans 15 amino acids. After removal of 3 bases from V and 1 base from J, the junction contained 3 bases not matched to a gene. The CDR3: CASSDGRGSYNEQFF. CDR3 nucleotide sequence: TGTGCCAGCAGCGACGGGAGGGGGTCCTACAATGAGCAGTTCTTC.

The J gene is TRBJ2-7, the V gene TRBV12-3 or TRBV12-4, with 9 bases aligning to TRBD2. The CDR3 is made up of 14 amino acids. The V and J ends lost 7 bases and 4 bases, in that order; junction bases with no gene match: 8. This CDR3 reads CASTLAGQSYEQYF. DNA of the CDR3: TGTGCCAGCACCCTAGCGGGACAATCTTACGAGCAGTACTTC.